A selection of T cell receptor beta chains follows, all from one sample in a study of blood T cell repertoires in COVID-19. Assay used: immunoSEQ multiplex PCR; TCRdb lists only in-frame clones, some missing. This sample yields some 260,000 clones, of which 70% to 90% are seen a single time; 3% to 3.5% belongs to the top ten. Sequenced input: peripheral blood. The receptor source for this set is a man aged 18 to 30 with active or convalescent COVID-19. CDR3s include the opening cysteine and the closing phenylalanine or tryptophan. A D gene is named only where the DNA matches it firmly. Rows may omit the clone size; those that give it use once, few, many or a size class.

NA	TRBV28	NA	TRBJ2-7	TGTGCCAGCAGCCTCGACGATCGGGGGTACTTC	CASSLDDRGYF
NA	TRBV21-1	NA	TRBJ2-1	TGTGCCAGCAGCACCGGGACTAGCGGGAACGTCAACAATGAGCAGTTCTTC	CASSTGTSGNVNNEQFF
NA	TRBV2	NA	TRBJ2-5	TGTGCCAGCAGTCCCCCTAGGAGGGAGACCCAGTACTTC	CASSPPRRETQYF
NA	TRBV4-3	TRBD1	TRBJ1-3	TGCGCCAGCAGCCAGAACAGGGGGTTTGACTCTGGAAACACCATATATTTT	CASSQNRGFDSGNTIYF
once	TRBV6-2/TRBV6-3	NA	TRBJ1-1	TGTGCCAGCAGCCTCCTTCTCAGGGGCACTGAAGCTTTCTTT	CASSLLLRGTEAFF
NA	TRBV3-1/TRBV3-2	TRBD1	TRBJ1-1	TGTGCCAGCAGCCGCAGACAGGGAAGTCGAACTGAAGCTTTCTTT	CASSRRQGSRTEAFF
few	TRBV11-3	NA	TRBJ2-7	TGTGCCAGCAGCCTGGGGACTGTTGGCGAGCAGTACTTC	CASSLGTVGEQYF
NA	TRBV9	NA	TRBJ1-3	TGTGCCAGCAGCGTAGGTTCAGGCTATGAATCTTCTGGAAACACCATATATTTT	CASSVGSGYESSGNTIYF
NA	TRBV5-1	NA	TRBJ2-5	TGCGCCAGCAGCGTAAACATCGAGACCCAGTACTTC	CASSVNIETQYF
NA	TRBV2	NA	TRBJ2-2	TGTGCCAGCAGTTCCGTGGGCTCGAACACCGGGGAGCTGTTTTTT	CASSSVGSNTGELFF
NA	TRBV7-7	NA	TRBJ2-5	TGTGCCAGCAGCCCGGCGACAGACGCGACGACCCAGTACTTC	CASSPATDATTQYF
NA	TRBV19	NA	TRBJ1-3	TGTGCCAGCAGAACCCGGGACTTTCTTTCCTCTGGAAACACCATATATTTT	CASRTRDFLSSGNTIYF
NA	TRBV13	TRBD1	TRBJ2-3	TGTGCCGTGGGACAGGGGGCGCAGGGAGATACGCAGTATTTT	CAVGQGAQGDTQYF
NA	TRBV29-1	NA	TRBJ1-1	TGCAGCGTTGAACAGGGAGGAACTGAAGCTTTCTTT	CSVEQGGTEAFF
NA	TRBV11-2	TRBD1	TRBJ1-5	TGTGCCAGCAGCCAACAGGGGGGCAATCAGCCCCAGCATTTT	CASSQQGGNQPQHF
few	TRBV2	NA	TRBJ1-6	TGTGCCAGCAGGCCCACGGCGAGGGTTGGGTCCTATAATTCACCCCTCCACTTT	CASRPTARVGSYNSPLHF
NA	TRBV30	TRBD1	TRBJ1-1	TGTGCCTGGGGAGACAGGGGACCCGAAGCTTTCTTT	CAWGDRGPEAFF
NA	TRBV15	NA	TRBJ1-4	TGTGCCACCAGCGGCAGCAGGGAATTGAATGAAAAACTGTTTTTT	CATSGSRELNEKLFF
NA	TRBV5-4	NA	TRBJ2-2	TGTGCCAGCAGCCCCGGAGGGACAGAGGTGTCCGGGGAGCTGTTTTTT	CASSPGGTEVSGELFF